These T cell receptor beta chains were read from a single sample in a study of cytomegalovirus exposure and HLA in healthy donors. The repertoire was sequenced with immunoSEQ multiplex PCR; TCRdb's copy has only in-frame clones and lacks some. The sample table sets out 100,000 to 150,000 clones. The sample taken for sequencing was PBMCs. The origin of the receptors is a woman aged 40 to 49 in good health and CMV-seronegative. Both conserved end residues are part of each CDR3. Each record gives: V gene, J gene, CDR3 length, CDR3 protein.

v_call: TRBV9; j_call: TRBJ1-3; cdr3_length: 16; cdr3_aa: CASSVEQGAGGNTIYF
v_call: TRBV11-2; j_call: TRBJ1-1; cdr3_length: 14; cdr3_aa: CASRGTGRNTEAFF
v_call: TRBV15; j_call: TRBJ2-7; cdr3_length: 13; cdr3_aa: CATRRTASYEQYF
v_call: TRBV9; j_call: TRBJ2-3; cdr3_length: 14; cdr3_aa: CASRAGVSTDTQYF
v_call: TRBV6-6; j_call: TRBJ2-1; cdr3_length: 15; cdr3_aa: CASSISGGGYNEQFF
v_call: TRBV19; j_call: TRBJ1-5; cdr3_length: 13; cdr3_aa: CASSRGSSQPQHF
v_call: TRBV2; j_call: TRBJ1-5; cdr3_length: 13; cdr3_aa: CASSEGRTSRQHF
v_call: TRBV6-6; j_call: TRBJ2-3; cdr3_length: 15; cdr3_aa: CASVRTSGGGDTQYF
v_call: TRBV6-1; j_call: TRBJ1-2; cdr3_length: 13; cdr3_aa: CASSEGTMRGYTF
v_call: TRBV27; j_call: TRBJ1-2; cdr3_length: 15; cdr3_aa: CASSPLRVRDYGYTF
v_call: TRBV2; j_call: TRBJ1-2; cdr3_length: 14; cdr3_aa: CASSGAPGDYGYTF
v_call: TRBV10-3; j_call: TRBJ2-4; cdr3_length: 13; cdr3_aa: CAISDLEGNIQYF
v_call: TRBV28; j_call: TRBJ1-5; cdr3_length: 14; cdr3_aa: CASSFERDYQPQHF
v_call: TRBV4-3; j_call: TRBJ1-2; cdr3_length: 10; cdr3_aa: CASLPGGPPF
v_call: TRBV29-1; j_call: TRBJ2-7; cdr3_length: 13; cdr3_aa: CSVEQEAGGEQYF
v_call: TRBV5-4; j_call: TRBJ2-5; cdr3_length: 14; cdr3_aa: CASSYGQPQETQYF
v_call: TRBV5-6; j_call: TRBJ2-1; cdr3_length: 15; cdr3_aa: CASSSYRDGYNEQFF
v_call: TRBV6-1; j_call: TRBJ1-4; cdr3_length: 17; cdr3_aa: CASSVFLRAGSNEKLFF
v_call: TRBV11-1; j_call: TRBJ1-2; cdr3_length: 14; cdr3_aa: CASSSGGGQYGYTF
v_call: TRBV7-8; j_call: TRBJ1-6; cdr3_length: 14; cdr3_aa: CASSEDSSNSPLHF
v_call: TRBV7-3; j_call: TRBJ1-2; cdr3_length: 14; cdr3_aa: CASSLVDRVGGYTF
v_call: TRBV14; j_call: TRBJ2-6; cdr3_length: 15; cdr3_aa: CASSPPRSGANVLTF
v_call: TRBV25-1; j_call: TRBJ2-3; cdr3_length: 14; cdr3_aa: CASSEYPQGRTQYF
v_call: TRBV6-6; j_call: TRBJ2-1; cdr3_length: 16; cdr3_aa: CASSYALAGTYNEQFF
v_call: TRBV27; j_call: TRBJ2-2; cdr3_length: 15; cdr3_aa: CASSLQGTYTGELFF
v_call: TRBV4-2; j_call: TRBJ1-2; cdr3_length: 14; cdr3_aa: CASSPLEGTNGYTF
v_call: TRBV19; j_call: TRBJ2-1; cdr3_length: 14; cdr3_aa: CASSIGQAYNEQFF
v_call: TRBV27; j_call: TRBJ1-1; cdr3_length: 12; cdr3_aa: CASRTQGNEAFF
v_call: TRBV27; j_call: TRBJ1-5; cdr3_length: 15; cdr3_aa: CASTLTGVGNQPQHF
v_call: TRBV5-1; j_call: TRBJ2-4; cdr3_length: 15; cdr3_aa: CASSSISGTGNIQYF
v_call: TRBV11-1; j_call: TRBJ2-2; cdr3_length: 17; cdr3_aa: CASSSISRLANTGELFF
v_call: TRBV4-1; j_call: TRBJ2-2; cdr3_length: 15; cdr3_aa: CASSQDYPRAGELFF
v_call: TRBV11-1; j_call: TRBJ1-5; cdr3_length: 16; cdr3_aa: CASSLGAQYSNQPQHF
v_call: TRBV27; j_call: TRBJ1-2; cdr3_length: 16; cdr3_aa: CASSSLPRDSNYGYTF
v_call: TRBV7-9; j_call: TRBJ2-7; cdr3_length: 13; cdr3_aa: CASSRQGADEQYF
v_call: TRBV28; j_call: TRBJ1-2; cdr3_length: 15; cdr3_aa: CASSFPTGMVHGYTF
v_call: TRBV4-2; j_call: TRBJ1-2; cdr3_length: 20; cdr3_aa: CASSPYGPTGTGVGNYGYTF
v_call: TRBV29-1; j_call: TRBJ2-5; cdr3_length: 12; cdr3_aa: CSATSGAETQYF
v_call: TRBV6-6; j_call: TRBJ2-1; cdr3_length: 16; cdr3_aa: CASSYSAGSSYNEQFF
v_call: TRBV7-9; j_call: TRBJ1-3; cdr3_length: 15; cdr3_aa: CASSLNTPSGNTIYF
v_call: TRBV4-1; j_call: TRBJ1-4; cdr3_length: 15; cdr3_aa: CASSQDVGPVKKLFF
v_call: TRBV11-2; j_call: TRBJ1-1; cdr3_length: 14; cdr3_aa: CASSTPGFNTEAFF
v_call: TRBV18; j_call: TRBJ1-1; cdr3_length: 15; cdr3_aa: CASSRGTGGAYEAFF
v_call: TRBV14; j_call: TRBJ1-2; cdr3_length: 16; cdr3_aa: CASSPPGGPLFYGYTF
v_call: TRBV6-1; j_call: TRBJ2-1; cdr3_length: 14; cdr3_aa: CASKKADYSNEQFF
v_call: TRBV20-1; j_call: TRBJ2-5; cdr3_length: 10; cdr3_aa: CSASRETQHF
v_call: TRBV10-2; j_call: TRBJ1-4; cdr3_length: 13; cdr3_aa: CASRDRTNEKLFF
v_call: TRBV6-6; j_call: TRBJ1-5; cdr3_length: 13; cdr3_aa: CASRPGRVQPQHF
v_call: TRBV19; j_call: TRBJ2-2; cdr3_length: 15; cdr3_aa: CASQPGGLRSGELFF
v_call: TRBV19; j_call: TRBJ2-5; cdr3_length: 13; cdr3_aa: CASSTAAGGTQYF
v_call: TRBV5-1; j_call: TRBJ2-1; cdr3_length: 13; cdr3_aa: CASSPGHGNEQFF
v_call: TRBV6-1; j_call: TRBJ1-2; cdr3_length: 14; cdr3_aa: CASSAPTGNYGYTF